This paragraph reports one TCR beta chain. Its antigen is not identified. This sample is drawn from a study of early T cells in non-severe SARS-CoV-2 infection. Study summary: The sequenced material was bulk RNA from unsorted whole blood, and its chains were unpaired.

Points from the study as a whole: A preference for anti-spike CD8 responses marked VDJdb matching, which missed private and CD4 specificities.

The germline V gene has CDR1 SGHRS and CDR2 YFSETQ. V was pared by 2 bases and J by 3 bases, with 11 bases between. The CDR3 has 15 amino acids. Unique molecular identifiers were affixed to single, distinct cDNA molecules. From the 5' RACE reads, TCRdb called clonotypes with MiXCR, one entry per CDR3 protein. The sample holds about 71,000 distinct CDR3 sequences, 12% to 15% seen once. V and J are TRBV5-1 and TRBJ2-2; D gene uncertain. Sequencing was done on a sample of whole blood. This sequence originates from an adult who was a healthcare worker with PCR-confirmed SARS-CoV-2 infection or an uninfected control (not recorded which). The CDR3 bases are TGCGCCAGCAGCTTTAATGACCGATACACCGGGGAGCTGTTTTTT. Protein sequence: CASSFNDRYTGELFF. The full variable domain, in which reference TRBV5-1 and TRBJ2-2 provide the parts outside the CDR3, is KAGVTQTPRYLIKTRGQQVTLSCSPISGHRSVSWYQQTPGQGLQFLFEYFSETQRNKGNFPGRFSGRQFSNSRSEMNVSTLELGDSALYLCASSFNDRYTGELFFGEGSRLTVL.